This TCR beta chain comes out of a study of beta chain features in type 1 diabetes. Losses at the gene ends were 0 bases for V and 3 bases for J; bases not matched to a gene: 4. The CDR3 sequence is 15 residues long. Per germline, CDR1 MNHEY and CDR2 SVGAGI. Whole-study results and caveats: Patients with Type 1 diabetes showed moderately but significantly shorter TCRB CDR3s in all four CD4+ subsets.

The entirety of the isolated RNA underwent reverse transcription, so expressed TCRB transcripts were sequenced. Produced via immunoSEQ multiplex PCR; TCRdb's table is partial and in-frame only. The data show about 120,000 clones, over 15% seen once. CD45RO/CCR7/CD25/CD127/CD95/CD27 sorting isolated CD4+ naive, central memory, regulatory and stem cell-like memory cells. A remark on this clone: Its antigen is currently unknown.

The sequenced sample was central memory CD4+ T cells from blood. The rearrangement uses TRBV6-5 and TRBJ2-7, with 8 nucleotides matching TRBD1. The clonotype was recovered from a man aged 25-45 years with type 1 diabetes. The CDR3 region is CASSYSEGQGYEQYF. The CDR3, as DNA: TGTGCCAGCAGTTACTCAGAAGGACAGGGCTACGAGCAGTACTTC.